This TCR beta chain derives from a study of blood T cells in healthy people across ages. Whole-study context: Template switching picked up about one barcoded beta molecule for each two T cells.

The CDR3 sequence is 16 residues long. Looked up from germline, CDR1 is KGHDR and CDR2 is SFDVKD. The J segment lost 1 base and the V segment lost 9 bases, leaving 10 bases of the junction unmatched. It was with a sample-barcoded 5' primer and a J-beta primer mix that a second PCR of roughly 7 to 12 cycles was run. TCRdb processed the 5' RACE reads anew with MiXCR; each CDR3 protein has one entry. The table has 1.5 million to 2 million distinct CDR3 sequences, 35% to 50% seen once. On this clonotype itself: Its target is unknown.

Study-level findings and limits: A roughly linear fall in TCR beta diversity per million T cells was seen with increasing age.

J is TRBJ2-3 and V is TRBV24-1, with TRBD1 identical over 9 bases. The sequenced sample was blood. The TCR sequence derives from a human donor in good health. This CDR3 reads CATGQTGGIGTDTQYF. CDR3 in DNA: TGTGCCACCGGACAGACAGGGGGTATAGGCACAGATACGCAGTATTTT.